This TCR beta chain was recorded in a study of T cell responses to AZD1222 COVID-19 vaccine (dated by TCRdb to about 2021). Regarding the complete study: AZD1222 recipients with second doses at about 4 weeks or about 12 weeks were pooled, because spike-specific TCR depth and breadth did not differ between schedules. TCR sequencing covered some 250 trial participants: 200 to 220 given two doses of AZD1222 and 26 given two doses of MenACWY control vaccine. Trial participants were enrolled into age subgroups of 18-55, 56-69 and 70-plus years, which contained around 150, 29 and 61 TCR-sequenced participants, respectively. Study-wide conclusions, independent of this receptor: Reportedly, almost half of the unique spike-specific TCRs recognized epitopes lying outside the regions that are mutated in the B.1.351 and B.1.1.7 variants. The 56-69-year group was small, and its depth increase did not reach significance, likely because of low power. After two AZD1222 doses, both the breadth and the depth of spike-specific TCRs were significantly higher than at day 0 and than in MenACWY recipients. No day 14 peak-response samples were available, so repertoires were characterized only after the peak T cell response. Most participants were white British and females outnumbered males, and the authors suggested that clonal diversity may have been underestimated. Conclusions about previously exposed vaccinees are limited, since just 5 to 7 AZD1222 recipients were seropositive for SARS-CoV-2 at baseline. CD4 TCRs associated with the vaccine covered the entire spike protein, and the dominant responses were in regions 160-218 and 743-854.

In regard to this clone: Its antigen is still unknown. Per-base quality was not reported, and no clone a single base away is much larger than it.

According to the germline V gene (reference sequence), CDR1 reads LGHDT and CDR2 reads YNNKEL. Its CDR3 holds 12 amino acids, cysteine through phenylalanine. Only CDR3 DNA remains: 36 bases, in frame from the first base. V loses 3 bases of germline sequence and J loses 10 bases, and the interval between the two ends is 7 bases. The CDR3 regions of human TCRbeta chains were subjected to immunosequencing. The source study handled its data this way. Repertoire TCRs were checked for matches against a reference library of SARS-CoV-2-specific TCRs that had been generated using the MIRA antigen-specificity platform. Breadth was defined as the fraction of unique TCRs that were SARS-CoV-2-associated, and depth was defined as the fraction of total T cells that were SARS-CoV-2-associated. Using the MIRA data, every spike-specific TCR was mapped to the spike region that the TCR reacted to and assigned to either a CD4 or a CD8 class. Log10-transformed breadth and depth values were compared by one-way ANOVA with Sidak's multiple comparisons tests. The table was pulled from immuneACCESS by TCRdb, which kept in-frame rearrangements only. Such tables lose some clones; where checked, under half of the loss comes from unresolved V genes, and the rest has no known cause. D and trimming come from the DNA, and the V and J calls and clone size come from that table. The sample table lists roughly 150,000 clones, around 92% of them with a count of one. The ten most abundant clones make up under 2.5% of the sample.

The sample's time point, from its label and the paper: baseline before first vaccination. The vaccinee samples were drawn from two UK trials, COV001 and COV002, one of which was a single-blind randomized controlled phase 2/3 trial testing AZD1222 (ChAdOx1 nCoV-19) in healthy adults. Trial participant PBMC samples were collected at day 0 and day 28 after the second dose for TCRbeta chain sequencing. The chain is made from TRBV3-1 (or the pseudogene TRBV3-2) and TRBJ1-6, and the D gene may be TRBD1, 6 bases matching. This receptor was identified in an adult in good health. Sequenced material: peripheral blood, taken on day 0 of AZD1222 vaccination. The DNA reads as follows: TGTGCCAGCAGCCAGGGGGCATCACCCCTCCACTTT. Its product reads: CASSQGASPLHF.